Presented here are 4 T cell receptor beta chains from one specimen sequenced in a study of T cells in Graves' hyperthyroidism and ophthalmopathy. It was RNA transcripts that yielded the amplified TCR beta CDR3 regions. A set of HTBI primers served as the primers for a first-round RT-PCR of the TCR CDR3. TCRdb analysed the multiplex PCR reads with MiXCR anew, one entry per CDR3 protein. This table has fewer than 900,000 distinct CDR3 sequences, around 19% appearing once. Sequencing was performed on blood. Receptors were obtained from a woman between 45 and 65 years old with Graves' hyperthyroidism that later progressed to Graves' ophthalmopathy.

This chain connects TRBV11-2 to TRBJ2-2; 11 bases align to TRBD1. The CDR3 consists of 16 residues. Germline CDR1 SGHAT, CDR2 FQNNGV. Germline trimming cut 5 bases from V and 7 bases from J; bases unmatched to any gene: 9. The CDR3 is CASSSQDRGPVGELFF. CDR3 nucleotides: TGTGCCAGCAGCAGCCAGGACAGGGGGCCGGTCGGGGAGCTGTTTTTT.

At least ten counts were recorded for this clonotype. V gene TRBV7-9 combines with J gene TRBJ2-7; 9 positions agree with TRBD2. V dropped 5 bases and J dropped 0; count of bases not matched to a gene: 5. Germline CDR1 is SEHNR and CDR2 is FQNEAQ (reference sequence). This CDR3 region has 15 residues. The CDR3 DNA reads TGTGCCAGCAGCCCTAGCGGGGCTAGCTCCTACGAGCAGTACTTC. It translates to CASSPSGASSYEQYF. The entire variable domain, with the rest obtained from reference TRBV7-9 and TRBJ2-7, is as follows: DTGVSQNPRHKITKRGQNVTFRCDPISEHNRLYWYRQTLGQGPEFLTYFQNEAQLEKSRLLSDRFSAERPKGSFSTLEIQRTEQGDSAMYLCASSPSGASSYEQYFGPGTRLTVT.

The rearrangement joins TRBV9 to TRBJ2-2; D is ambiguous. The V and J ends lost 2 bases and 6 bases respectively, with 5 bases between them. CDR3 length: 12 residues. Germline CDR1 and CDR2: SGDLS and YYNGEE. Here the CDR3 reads CASSVNPGELFF. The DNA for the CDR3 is TGTGCCAGCAGCGTCAATCCCGGGGAGCTGTTTTTT.

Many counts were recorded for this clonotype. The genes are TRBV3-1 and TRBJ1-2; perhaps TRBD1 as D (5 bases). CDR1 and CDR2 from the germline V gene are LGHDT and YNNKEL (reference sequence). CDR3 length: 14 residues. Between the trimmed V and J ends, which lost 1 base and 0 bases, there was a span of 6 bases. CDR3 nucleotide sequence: TGTGCCAGCAGCCAAGTGGGGGCTAACTATGGCTACACCTTC. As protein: CASSQVGANYGYTF.